The 22 T cell receptor beta chains in this list originate from one sample, sequenced in a study of T cell responses to AZD1222 COVID-19 vaccine. Sequenced by immunoSEQ multiplex PCR; TCRdb stores in-frame clones only, minus some. Of about 140,000 clones in the sample, more than 70% were seen once. The sample here was peripheral blood, taken 28 days after the second AZD1222 dose. The receptors come from an adult who received the AZD1222 COVID-19 vaccine.

This clone showed up just once. This rearrangement joins TRBV9 to TRBJ1-5, with 9 bases aligning to TRBD1. Germline CDR1 SGDLS, CDR2 YYNGEE. This CDR3 spans 16 amino acids. Unmatched junction bases numbered 9, after V lost 0 bases and J lost 8 bases. CDR3 in amino acids: CASSVGTGAPVEPQHF. CDR3 bases: TGTGCCAGCAGCGTAGGGACAGGGGCTCCGGTGGAGCCCCAGCATTTT.

The chain combines TRBV30 with TRBJ1-6; D might be TRBD1 (6 bases). V was pared by 3 bases and J by 0 bases, with 6 bases between. Germline CDR1 GTSNPN, CDR2 SVGIG (reference sequence). There are 14 residues in the CDR3. CDR3 DNA: TGTGCCTGGAGGACAGGCTCCTATAATTCACCCCTCCACTTT. It translates to CAWRTGSYNSPLHF.

V is TRBV18 and J is TRBJ1-4; the match to TRBD1 covers 9 bases. Germline-derived CDR1 and CDR2 are KGHSH and LQKENI. The length of the CDR3 is 15 residues. With V trimmed by 6 bases and J by 4 bases, 6 bases remained unmatched. This CDR3 is CASSDGQGSNEKLFF. The CDR3 DNA follows: TGTGCCAGCTCGGACGGACAGGGGAGTAATGAAAAACTGTTTTTT.

This clone was picked up one time. The chain uses TRBV2 and TRBJ1-5; 7 nucleotides agree with TRBD1. The germline gives CDR1 SNHLY, CDR2 FYNNEI. The CDR3 length is 13 residues. With 8 bases clipped from V and 5 bases from J, the junction kept 6 bases outside the gene matches. CDR3 sequence (DNA): TGTGCCAGCCGACAGGGCGGTCATCAGCCCCAGCATTTT. Translation gives CASRQGGHQPQHF. Full variable domain (outside the CDR3, taken from reference TRBV2 and TRBJ1-5): EPEVTQTPSHQVTQMGQEVILRCVPISNHLYFYWYRQILGQKVEFLVSFYNNEISEKSEIFDDQFSVERPDGSNFTLKIRSTKLEDSAMYFCASRQGGHQPQHFGDGTRLSIL.

The chain uses TRBV6-5 and TRBJ1-1, with 10 nucleotides matching TRBD1. This CDR3 is 15 amino acids long. V shed 6 bases and J 7 bases; nucleotides not matched to a gene: 11. Germline V gives CDR1 MNHEY, CDR2 SVGAGI. CDR3 in DNA: TGTGCCAGCAGGGTGAACAGACAGGGGGCCGGTGAAGCTTTCTTT. As protein: CASRVNRQGAGEAFF.

This clone was picked up one time. The J gene is TRBJ1-4, the V gene TRBV30; D is ambiguous. V shed 2 bases and J shed 8 bases, with 12 bases lying between them. CDR1 is GTSNPN, CDR2 SVGIG, per germline (reference sequence). CDR3 length equals 13 residues. The CDR3 bases are TGTGCCTGGAGTCCACAACCGGGGGAAAAACTGTTTTTT. Residues: CAWSPQPGEKLFF.

Note on this clone: A read error may account for a junction end that differs from germline. J is TRBJ1-2 and V is TRBV28; no reliable D call. CDR1 and CDR2 (germline): MDHEN, SYDVKM. The CDR3 has 12 residues. CDR3 loop: CASSFNAGLAPF. The CDR3 DNA reads TGTGCCAGCAGTTTTAACGCAGGCCTCGCTCCCTTC.

Only one count was recorded for this clone. The chain joins TRBV27 to TRBJ2-6; possibly TRBD2 for D (6 bases). The V gene lost 6 bases and the J gene lost 6 bases, with 30 bases spanning the gap. CDR3 size: 20 residues. Germline V gene sequence: CDR1 MNHEY, CDR2 SMNVEV (reference sequence). CDR3 loop: CASRDFFPGVGSLSANVLTF. CDR3 DNA: TGTGCCAGCAGGGACTTTTTTCCGGGAGTGGGATCTCTGTCGGCCAACGTCCTGACTTTC.

This clone appeared once. The chain recombines TRBV6-4 with TRBJ2-1, with D tentatively TRBD1 (5 bases). The CDR3 runs to 13 residues. Between the trimmed V and J ends, which lost 10 bases and 8 bases, there was a span of 18 bases. CDR1 and CDR2 (germline): MRHNA, SNTAGT. The CDR3 sequence is CATRGTGVDEQFF. CDR3 in DNA: TGTGCCACTAGGGGCACTGGGGTCGATGAGCAGTTCTTC.

J is TRBJ2-7 and V is TRBV5-1; D may be TRBD1 (6 bases). V lost 2 bases and J 1 base, leaving 10 bases between the germline ends. This CDR3 comprises 14 residues. From germline, CDR1 is SGHRS and CDR2 YFSETQ. For the CDR3, the DNA is TGCGCCAGCAGCTTTTTACAGGGTTCCTACGAGCAGTACTTC. This translates into CASSFLQGSYEQYF.

This rearrangement joins TRBV5-1 to TRBJ2-7; tentatively, D is TRBD1 (5 bases). The germline V and J ends were trimmed by 2 bases and 1 base, with 7 bases remaining between them. Germline-derived CDR1 and CDR2 are SGHRS and YFSETQ. The CDR3 extends over 13 amino acids. CDR3 DNA: TGCGCCAGCAGCTTCAGGGTATCCTACGAGCAGTACTTC. Encoded protein: CASSFRVSYEQYF.

The genes are TRBV28 and TRBJ1-1; 7 nucleotides line up with TRBD1. The CDR3 totals 15 residues. J lost 5 bases, V lost 6 bases, and 12 bases had no gene match. Germline V gene data show CDR1 as MDHEN and CDR2 as SYDVKM. The CDR3 protein is CASRRQGGGTTEAFF. CDR3 DNA sequence: TGTGCCAGCAGACGACAGGGAGGGGGTACGACTGAAGCTTTCTTT.

The V call is TRBV6-6, the J call TRBJ2-5; 7 bases are shared with TRBD1. Germline V CDR1 and CDR2: MNHNY, SVGAGI (reference sequence). This CDR3 comprises 14 residues. After removal of 6 bases from V and 2 bases from J, the junction contained 6 bases not matched to a gene. The CDR3 spells CASRTPGQQETQYF. The DNA for the CDR3 is TGTGCCAGCAGAACACCGGGACAGCAAGAGACCCAGTACTTC.

The rearrangement links TRBV27 to TRBJ2-7, with 12 bases matching TRBD1. Germline loops: CDR1 MNHEY, CDR2 SMNVEV (reference sequence). The CDR3 is 17 amino acids. V gave up 6 bases and J gave up 7 bases; unmatched junction bases: 16. CDR3 in DNA: TGTGCCAGCAGCTCGGGACAGGGGGCGTCTGTCCGAGGGGAGCAGTACTTC. It specifies CASSSGQGASVRGEQYF.

J is TRBJ1-3 and V is TRBV5-4; 8 nucleotides align to TRBD1. The CDR3 contains 16 residues. J lost 3 bases, V lost 4 bases, and 9 bases had no gene match. CDR1 is SGHNT, CDR2 YYREEE, per germline (reference sequence). The CDR3 protein is CASSRDRGEGGNTIYF. The CDR3 nucleotides read TGTGCCAGCAGCCGCGACAGGGGTGAGGGTGGAAACACCATATATTTT. Full variable domain (missing parts from reference TRBV5-4 and TRBJ1-3): ETGVTQSPTHLIKTRGQQVTLRCSSQSGHNTVSWYQQALGQGPQFIFQYYREEENGRGNFPPRFSGLQFPNYSSELNVNALELDDSALYLCASSRDRGEGGNTIYFGEGSWLTVV.

The chain links TRBV6-2 or TRBV6-3 to TRBJ2-1, with 9 bases matching TRBD1. CDR1 and CDR2 (germline): MNHEY, SVGEGT. CDR3 length: 14 amino acids. Losses at the gene ends were 5 bases for V and 4 bases for J; bases not matched to a gene: 3. CDR3 in amino acids: CASSEGQGYNEQFF. The CDR3 nucleotides read TGTGCCAGCAGTGAGGGACAGGGATACAATGAGCAGTTCTTC.

The chain combines TRBV19 with TRBJ2-7, with D perhaps matching TRBD2 (6 bases). The ends were cut back, 3 bases at V and 6 bases at J, with 15 bases in the middle. CDR1 and CDR2 from the germline V gene are LNHDA and SQIVND (reference sequence). The CDR3 is 14 amino acids. CDR3 DNA sequence: TGTGCCAGTAGTATTCGACTAGAAACGGCCGAGCAGTACTTC. The encoded protein is CASSIRLETAEQYF.

This clone was seen just once. The chain carries TRBV19 and TRBJ1-2; possible D gene TRBD1, 6 bases. CDR1 is LNHDA and CDR2 is SQIVND in the germline V gene (reference sequence). With 3 bases removed from V and 2 bases from J, the gap between germline ends came to 13 bases. This CDR3 region has 15 residues. The CDR3 sequence is CASSIAAQGNYGYTF. The CDR3, as DNA: TGTGCCAGTAGTATTGCAGCCCAGGGGAACTATGGCTACACCTTC.

The genes are TRBV21-1 and TRBJ2-5; TRBD2 is taken as the D call from the table, unchecked against the DNA. TRBV21-1 constitutes a pseudogene. The CDR3 is 14 amino acids. This chain's CDR3 is CASSKTRRWETQYF. DNA of the CDR3: TGTGCCAGCAGCAAAACCCGGAGATGGGAGACCCAGTACTTC.

The chain couples TRBV11-2 to TRBJ1-1; 8 bases line up with TRBD1. The V segment lost 5 bases and the J segment 5 bases; nucleotides outside the gene matches: 7. The germline V gene has CDR1 SGHAT and CDR2 FQNNGV. This CDR3 region has 14 residues. In nucleotides, the CDR3 is TGTGCCAGCAGCCAGACAGGGGAGTGGACTGAAGCTTTCTTT. Translating it yields CASSQTGEWTEAFF.

In its sample, this clone was seen once. The chain joins TRBV7-2 to TRBJ2-3, with 8 positions matching TRBD2. Trimming at V came to 5 bases and at J to 6 bases, leaving 4 bases not matched to a gene. There are 13 residues in the CDR3. Germline assignment: CDR1 SGHTA and CDR2 FQGNSA. Here the CDR3 DNA reads TGTGCCAGCAGCCCACCTAGCGGGGATACGCAGTATTTT. Translating it yields CASSPPSGDTQYF.

The chain has TRBV6-1 and TRBJ2-7; 9 bases map to TRBD1. The CDR3 extends over 16 amino acids. V dropped 2 bases and J dropped 5; count of bases not matched to a gene: 10. Germline V CDR1 and CDR2: MNHNS, SASEGT. The chain's CDR3 is CASSEMYRGPVHEQYF. In DNA form, the CDR3 reads TGTGCCAGCAGTGAAATGTACAGGGGGCCTGTTCACGAGCAGTACTTC.